The clone carrying this TCR beta chain was seen more than once but under ten times. TCRdb passed the RT-PCR reads through MiXCR, listing each CDR3 protein once. The sample shows about 680,000 distinct CDR3 sequences, 13% to 15% of them seen only once. V lost 10 bases and J lost 0, with 3 bases in between. The length of the CDR3 is 11 residues. The germline gives CDR1 SNHLY, CDR2 FYNNEI. The rearrangement uses TRBV2 and TRBJ2-2, with D unclear. This TCR was sampled from a female donor in good health, serving as a healthy control. Sequencing was performed on memory CD4+ T cells from blood. This CDR3 reads CATTNTGELFF. The CDR3 nucleotides are TGTGCCACCACGAACACCGGGGAGCTGTTTTTT.